One sample yielded the 30 T cell receptor beta chains listed below, sequenced in a study of shared clonotypes between healthy human individuals. The protocol was immunoSEQ multiplex PCR, while the TCRdb copy is restricted to in-frame clones and leaves out a portion. The repertoire consists of 2 million or so clones, with roughly 96% occurring once and the leading ten covering 0.1% to 0.15%. What was sequenced was naive CD4+ T cells sorted from blood. Documented subset: CD45RA+ positively selected. These receptor sequences come from a man aged 18 to 30 in good health.

The CDR3 DNA sequence: TGTGCCAGCAGTACCCAGACCTATGGCTACACCTTC. Its protein is CASSTQTYGYTF. The chain has TRBV28 and TRBJ1-2; D call uncertain. The CDR3 sequence is 12 residues long. The V end lost 5 bases, the J end lost 4 bases, and 8 bases lay between the germline ends. The germline V gene encodes CDR1 MDHEN and CDR2 SYDVKM.

The chain recombines TRBV13 with TRBJ2-3; D unclear. CDR3 length equals 17 residues. Germline V gene data show CDR1 as PRHDT and CDR2 as FYEKMQ (reference sequence). Between the trimmed V and J ends, which lost 4 bases and 0 bases, there was a span of 17 bases. The CDR3 bases are TGTGCCAGCAGCTCCGGGCCGGGTTGGGGAAGCACAGATACGCAGTATTTT. It is translated as CASSSGPGWGSTDTQYF.

This clone has only one observation. V usage is TRBV6-5 and J usage is TRBJ1-3; D is possibly TRBD1 (5 bases). This CDR3 region has 15 residues. Germline V gene lookup returns CDR1 MNHEY and CDR2 SVGAGI. V dropped 2 bases and J dropped 4 bases, with 12 bases sitting between them. In DNA, the CDR3 is TGTGCCAGCAGTTACGGCAGGGTGGCCGGAAACACCATATATTTT. It specifies CASSYGRVAGNTIYF.

This sequence joins TRBV30 and TRBJ2-7; no reliable D call. The CDR3 loop spans 13 amino acids. Germline-derived CDR1 and CDR2 are GTSNPN and SVGIG (reference sequence). The V and J ends lost 3 bases and 4 bases respectively, with 13 bases between them. The CDR3 spells CAWRANPAYEQYF. The CDR3 DNA reads as TGTGCCTGGAGAGCTAACCCGGCTTACGAGCAGTACTTC.

CDR3 nucleotides: TGTGCCAGCAGCAAACAGGGGGCGTCTTCCGAGCAGTACTTC. Protein product: CASSKQGASSEQYF. This rearrangement joins TRBV11-2 to TRBJ2-7, with TRBD1 matching over 9 bases. The trim removed 5 bases at V and 6 bases at J, leaving 8 bases unmatched. Germline CDR1 SGHAT, CDR2 FQNNGV. CDR3 length: 14 amino acids. Full variable domain (outside the CDR3, taken from reference TRBV11-2 and TRBJ2-7): EAGVAQSPRYKIIEKRQSVAFWCNPISGHATLYWYQQILGQGPKLLIQFQNNGVVDDSQLPKDRFSAERLKGVDSTLKIQPAKLEDSAVYLCASSKQGASSEQYFGPGTRLTVT.

This chain connects TRBV6-1 to TRBJ1-2; D is undetermined. The CDR3 loop spans 15 amino acids. The germline V and J ends were trimmed by 1 base and 4 bases, with 13 bases remaining between them. CDR1 is MNHNS, CDR2 SASEGT, per germline. CDR3 sequence (DNA): TGTGCCAGCAGTGAAGATTGGGTCCCTGGCTATGGCTACACCTTC. It specifies CASSEDWVPGYGYTF.

This clone was recorded once. The gene calls are TRBV4-1 and TRBJ2-2, with D tentatively TRBD2 (8 bases). The CDR3 totals 17 residues. The V gene lost 4 bases and the J gene lost 5 bases, with 20 bases spanning the gap. Germline assignment: CDR1 MGHRA and CDR2 YSYEKL. CDR3 nucleotide sequence: TGCGCCAGCAGCCGTTCCCCGGGACAGCGGGGGACCGGGGAGCTGTTTTTT. It encodes CASSRSPGQRGTGELFF.

Points on this clone: Additional DNA sequences in this sample encode the identical CDR3. The chain carries TRBV9 and TRBJ1-1, with 8 bases identical to TRBD1. The V gene's germline CDR1 is SGDLS and CDR2 YYNGEE. The CDR3 sequence is 15 residues long. Germline trimming cut 4 bases from V and 0 bases from J; bases unmatched to any gene: 5. The CDR3 DNA follows: TGTGCCAGCAGCCCGAGACAGGGGATGAACACTGAAGCTTTCTTT. Translation gives CASSPRQGMNTEAFF.

The chain carries TRBV6-4 and TRBJ1-1; D may be TRBD1 (5 bases). V lost 4 bases, J lost 4 bases, and 16 bases lay in between. The CDR3 extends over 15 amino acids. Germline V gene data show CDR1 as MRHNA and CDR2 as SNTAGT. Written as DNA, the CDR3 is TGTGCCAGCAGTGGCGACAGAGGGGTATGCACTGAAGCTTTCTTT. It codes for CASSGDRGVCTEAFF.

Remarks on this clone: Distinct nucleotide sequences in the sample also encode this CDR3. V gene TRBV6-5 combines with J gene TRBJ1-4, with TRBD1 identical over 9 bases. Germline values: CDR1 MNHEY, CDR2 SVGAGI. The CDR3 contains 15 residues. With V trimmed by 2 bases and J by 6 bases, 4 bases remained unmatched. CDR3 region: CASSYLTGGDEKLFF. CDR3 nucleotides: TGTGCCAGCAGTTACCTGACAGGGGGTGATGAAAAACTGTTTTTT.

J is TRBJ2-7 and V is TRBV28; 11 nucleotides line up with TRBD1. The CDR3 is 15 residues long. V gave up 5 bases and J gave up 4 bases; unmatched junction bases: 7. Germline V CDR1 and CDR2: MDHEN, SYDVKM. As DNA, the CDR3 is TGTGCCAGCAGTACAGCCGGGACAGGGGGTTACGAGCAGTACTTC. This gives the protein CASSTAGTGGYEQYF.

The rearrangement joins TRBV19 to TRBJ1-5; 7 bases are a match to TRBD1. Germline V CDR1 and CDR2: LNHDA, SQIVND (reference sequence). The CDR3 extends over 15 amino acids. V trimming: 7 bases; J trimming: 4 bases; junction bases outside the gene matches: 10. This CDR3 reads CASTKGTAINQPQHF. CDR3 in DNA: TGTGCCAGTACAAAGGGGACAGCTATAAATCAGCCCCAGCATTTT.

On this clone itself: Other DNA sequences in the same sample also yield this CDR3. J is TRBJ2-3 and V is TRBV7-2; tentative D call: TRBD2 (6 bases). This CDR3 spans 14 amino acids. Trimming removed 6 bases at V and 2 bases at J, with 12 bases between. Looked up from germline, CDR1 is SGHTA and CDR2 is FQGNSA. This CDR3 is CASSLGLSTDTQYF. The CDR3 coding sequence is TGTGCCAGCAGTTTGGGACTCTCCACAGATACGCAGTATTTT.

The sample holds a few counts of this clone. Other DNA sequences in this specimen translate into the identical CDR3. This chain joins TRBV5-6 and TRBJ2-3; no reliable D call. Trimming removed 1 base at V and 0 bases at J, with 0 bases between. The CDR3 extends over 12 amino acids. Germline CDR1 and CDR2: SGHDT and YYEEEE. The CDR3, as DNA: TGTGCCAGCAGCTTGAGCACAGATACGCAGTATTTT. Amino acids: CASSLSTDTQYF.

The chain couples TRBV9 to TRBJ2-1; D not certain. This CDR3 comprises 14 residues. Trimming pared 3 bases from V and 8 bases from J, leaving 15 bases between. Germline CDR1 reads SGDLS; CDR2 reads YYNGEE. Written as DNA, the CDR3 is TGTGCCAGCAGCGACGGGTTAAGGTTTGATGAGCAGTTCTTC. It specifies CASSDGLRFDEQFF.

The chain has TRBV6-6 and TRBJ2-2, with 8 bases lining up with TRBD2. J was trimmed by 0 bases and V by 6 bases; bases with no gene match: 6. Looked up from germline, CDR1 is MNHNY and CDR2 is SVGAGI (reference sequence). This CDR3 region has 16 residues. The CDR3 loop is CASSARGGPNTGELFF. As DNA, the CDR3 is TGTGCCAGCAGCGCCCGCGGGGGGCCGAACACCGGGGAGCTGTTTTTT.

This clone was counted a single time. This same CDR3 is encoded by further DNA sequences in the sample. This rearrangement joins TRBV18 to TRBJ1-3; no definite D call. With 2 bases removed from V and 0 bases from J, the gap between germline ends came to 8 bases. The germline CDR1 and CDR2 sequences are KGHSH and LQKENI. The CDR3 is 15 residues long. The CDR3 DNA sequence: TGTGCCAGCTCACCAGCAGGCAACTCTGGAAACACCATATATTTT. Protein: CASSPAGNSGNTIYF.

V and J are TRBV9 and TRBJ2-5; 11 nucleotides match TRBD2. Germline CDR1 and CDR2: SGDLS and YYNGEE. The J segment lost 1 base and the V segment lost 3 bases, leaving 8 bases of the junction unmatched. The CDR3 totals 17 residues. CDR3 loop: CASSGLTSGESQETQYF. The CDR3 nucleotides read TGTGCCAGCAGCGGGTTGACTAGCGGGGAATCCCAAGAGACCCAGTACTTC.

The chain combines TRBV19 with TRBJ2-7, with 14 bases identical to TRBD2. The V and J ends lost 3 bases and 2 bases, in that order; junction bases with no gene match: 21. CDR1 is LNHDA, CDR2 SQIVND, per germline (reference sequence). This CDR3 is 22 amino acids long. The chain's CDR3 is CASSIRGDIGTSGSQVPYEQYF. CDR3 DNA sequence: TGTGCCAGTAGTATCCGAGGAGATATAGGGACTAGCGGGAGTCAGGTACCCTACGAGCAGTACTTC.

The J gene is TRBJ1-1, the V gene TRBV10-3; a weak D match, TRBD1 (5 bases). This CDR3 is built from 15 residues. Germline-derived CDR1 and CDR2 are ENHRY and SYGVKD. Trimming took off 0 bases at V and 0 bases at J, with 8 bases between the two ends. The CDR3 loop reads CAISESWGVNTEAFF. In nucleotides, the CDR3 is TGTGCCATCAGTGAGTCGTGGGGGGTGAACACTGAAGCTTTCTTT.

This sequence joins TRBV29-1 and TRBJ2-3, with D maybe TRBD2 (7 bases). The germline V and J ends were trimmed by 5 bases and 6 bases, with 12 bases remaining between them. The CDR3 contains 12 residues. Germline V lookup: CDR1 SQVTM, CDR2 ANQGSEA. CDR3 in DNA: TGCAGCGTTCGCAGGGGAGGGGATACGCAGTATTTT. Protein: CSVRRGGDTQYF.

This chain connects TRBV6-4 to TRBJ1-6, with 9 nucleotides matching TRBD1. The V segment lost 2 bases and the J segment 9 bases; nucleotides outside the gene matches: 2. This CDR3 spans 14 amino acids. Germline loops: CDR1 MRHNA, CDR2 SNTAGT. CDR3 loop: CASSDGQGISPLHF. DNA for the CDR3: TGTGCCAGCAGTGACGGACAGGGGATTTCACCCCTCCACTTT.

The rearrangement links TRBV4-1 to TRBJ2-2, with D possibly being TRBD1 (6 bases). The CDR3 has 15 residues. Trimming took 6 bases from V and 0 from J, leaving 11 bases between them. The germline V gene has CDR1 MGHRA and CDR2 YSYEKL. CDR3 bases: TGCGCCAGCAGTCTTGGGACACCGAACACCGGGGAGCTGTTTTTT. As protein: CASSLGTPNTGELFF.

Comment on this clone: The identical CDR3 is also encoded by other nucleotide sequences in the sample. The gene calls are TRBV6-6 and TRBJ2-2, with 7 bases matching TRBD1. Germline CDR1 and CDR2: MNHNY and SVGAGI (reference sequence). Trimming at V came to 8 bases and at J to 0 bases, leaving 0 bases not matched to a gene. The CDR3 has 13 residues. In DNA, the CDR3 is TGTGCCAGCGGGACAGCGAACACCGGGGAGCTGTTTTTT. Its translation: CASGTANTGELFF.

The V gene is TRBV4-3, the J gene TRBJ1-2, with D unresolved. The CDR3 loop spans 16 amino acids. Per the germline V gene, CDR1 is LGHNA and CDR2 is YSLEER. V lost 1 base, J lost 4 bases, and 16 bases lay in between. The CDR3 loop reads CASSQAIAPSSYGYTF. The DNA of the CDR3 is TGCGCCAGCAGCCAAGCGATCGCACCGTCGTCCTATGGCTACACCTTC.

This clone was observed a single time. The chain is built from TRBV5-1 and TRBJ2-2, with 7 bases lining up with TRBD2. Losses at the gene ends were 4 bases for V and 5 bases for J; bases not matched to a gene: 14. The germline V gene encodes CDR1 SGHRS and CDR2 YFSETQ. CDR3 length: 17 amino acids. CDR3 protein: CASSRSPGPGGTGELFF. The DNA of the CDR3 is TGCGCCAGCAGCCGATCTCCGGGACCGGGGGGTACCGGGGAGCTGTTTTTT.

The rearrangement uses TRBV7-3 and TRBJ2-7; 9 bases are a match to TRBD1. Trimming removed 0 bases from V and 5 bases from J; junction bases left unmatched: 2. The CDR3 loop spans 14 amino acids. The germline V gene has CDR1 SGHTA and CDR2 FQGTGA. The CDR3 DNA is TGTGCCAGCAGCTTAACCGGGACAGGGAACGAGCAGTACTTC. This encodes CASSLTGTGNEQYF.

The rearrangement joins TRBV25-1 to TRBJ2-7; D might be TRBD1 (6 bases). Germline-derived CDR1 and CDR2 are MGHDK and SYGVNS. The CDR3 sequence is 15 residues long. The germline V and J ends were trimmed by 2 bases and 1 base, with 12 bases remaining between them. The CDR3 is CASSEGTGWSYEQYF. DNA of the CDR3: TGTGCCAGCAGTGAAGGAACAGGGTGGTCCTACGAGCAGTACTTC.

Written as DNA, the CDR3 is TGTGCCACCAGCAGAGAGGCGCAGGGGGGACGCTATGGCTACACCTTC. This translates into CATSREAQGGRYGYTF. V gene TRBV15 combines with J gene TRBJ1-2, with 7 bases identical to TRBD1. The CDR3 sequence is 16 residues long. Germline values: CDR1 LNHNV, CDR2 YYDKDF (reference sequence). Unmatched junction bases numbered 8, after V lost 0 bases and J lost 4 bases.

This clone was detected once. The chain links TRBV7-6 to TRBJ2-2; a weak D match, TRBD2 (6 bases). Germline V gene sequence: CDR1 SGHVS, CDR2 FNYEAQ. The CDR3 sequence is 17 residues long. With 0 bases removed from V and 0 bases from J, the gap between germline ends came to 11 bases. This CDR3 reads CASSLARAGPNTGELFF. CDR3 DNA sequence: TGTGCCAGCAGCTTAGCTAGGGCGGGACCGAACACCGGGGAGCTGTTTTTT. Combining the CDR3 with reference TRBV7-6 and TRBJ2-2 gives the whole variable domain GAGVSQSPRYKVTKRGQDVALRCDPISGHVSLYWYRQALGQGPEFLTYFNYEAQQDKSGLPNDRFSAERPEGSISTLTIQRTEQRDSAMYRCASSLARAGPNTGELFFGEGSRLTVL.